What follows describes a single T cell receptor beta chain. What it binds is not known. Clones were read by immunoSEQ multiplex PCR, and TCRdb kept only the in-frame ones, dropping some. The top ten hold 0.25% of the sample, which has tens of thousands of clones, about 90% seen once. The source of the sample is a study of siplizumab effects on memory and regulatory T cells. V was clipped by 6 bases and J by 4 bases, with 19 bases between them. Germline assignment: CDR1 KGHSH and CDR2 LQKENI. The CDR3 length is 16 residues. Study-wide findings and caveats: Alloreactive sequences traceable to unstimulated CD4+ memory cells were significantly reduced by siplizumab.

The TCR sequence derives from a human donor in good health. The specimen was naive CD4+ T cells sorted from blood. J is TRBJ1-3 and V is TRBV18; D unresolved. DNA of the CDR3: TGTGCCAGCTCTCGGATGGCGTTCTCTGAGGGAAACACCATATATTTT. This gives the protein CASSRMAFSEGNTIYF.